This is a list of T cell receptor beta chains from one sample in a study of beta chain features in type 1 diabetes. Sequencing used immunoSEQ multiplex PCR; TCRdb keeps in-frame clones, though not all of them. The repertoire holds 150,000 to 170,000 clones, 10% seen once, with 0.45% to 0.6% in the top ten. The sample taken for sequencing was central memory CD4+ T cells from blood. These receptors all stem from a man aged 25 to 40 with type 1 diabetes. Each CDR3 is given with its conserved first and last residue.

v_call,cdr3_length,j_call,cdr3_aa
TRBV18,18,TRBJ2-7,CASSPPGSAGAKPYEQYF
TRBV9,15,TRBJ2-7,CASSVHIASSDEQYF
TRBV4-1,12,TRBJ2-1,CASYTREEEQFF
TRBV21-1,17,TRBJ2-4,CASSKERETGIGRIQYF
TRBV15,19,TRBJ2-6,CATSRGLGGRGSGANVLTF
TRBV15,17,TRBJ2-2,CATNGLKQLSNTGELFF
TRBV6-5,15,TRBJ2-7,CASRFSGRSSYEQYF
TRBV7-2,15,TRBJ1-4,CASSAGWITNEKLFF
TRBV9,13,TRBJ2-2,CASSARGTGELFF
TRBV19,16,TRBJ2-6,CASSILGVSGANVLTF
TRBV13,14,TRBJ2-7,CASSLFQAPYEQYF
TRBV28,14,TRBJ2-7,CATFGMAGGDEQYF
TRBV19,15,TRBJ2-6,CASSTNTGGANVLTF
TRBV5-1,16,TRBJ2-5,CASSTKLAGVQETQYF
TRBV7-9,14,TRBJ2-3,CASSLAGFTDTQYF
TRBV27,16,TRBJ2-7,CASIKLGGKNAYEQYF
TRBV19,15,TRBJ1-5,CASSIRDSVASPQHF
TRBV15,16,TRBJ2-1,CATSRATSGSGHEQFF
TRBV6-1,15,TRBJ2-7,CASRTAVAGEHEQYF
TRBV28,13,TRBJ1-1,CASSYRDRYEAFF
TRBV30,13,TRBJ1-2,CAWSPGVYYGYTF
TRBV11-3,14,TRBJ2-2,CASSWTGNTGELFF
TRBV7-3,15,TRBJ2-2,CASRPPGANTGELFF
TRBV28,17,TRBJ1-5,CASSSHRGFDSNQPQHF
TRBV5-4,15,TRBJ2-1,CASSLSSGAYNEQFF
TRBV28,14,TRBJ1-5,CAVHSQGARQPQHF
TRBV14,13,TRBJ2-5,CASSKKAQETQYF
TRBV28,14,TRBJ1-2,CASRGPGQGFGYTF
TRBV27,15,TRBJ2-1,CASSFTRRVYNEQFF
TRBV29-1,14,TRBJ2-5,CSVGQGALEETQYF
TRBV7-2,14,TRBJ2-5,CASSLVPPILRTDF
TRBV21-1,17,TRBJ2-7,CASSQKQRQPHTYEQYF
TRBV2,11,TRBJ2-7,CASGAGGEQYF
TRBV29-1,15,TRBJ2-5,CSVDGTGEDVETQYF
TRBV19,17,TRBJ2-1,CASSTGPVGQAYNEQFF
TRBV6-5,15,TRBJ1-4,CASSYSTATNEKLFF